These 2 T cell receptor beta chains were sequenced from one sample in a study of blood T cell repertoires in COVID-19. Repertoires were generated with immunoSEQ multiplex PCR, while TCRdb's copy carries only in-frame clones and drops some. The sample includes under 200,000 clones, 70% to 90% seen only once; the top ten take approximately 0.8%. The sequenced sample was PBMCs or T cells enriched from blood (not recorded which). All receptors come from a young woman who had recovered from COVID-19.

The rearrangement links TRBV6-2 or TRBV6-3 to TRBJ2-3; D is possibly TRBD1 (6 bases). Trimming pared 6 bases from V and 4 bases from J, leaving 20 bases between. CDR3 length: 16 residues. Germline V gives CDR1 MNHEY, CDR2 SVGEGT. Here the CDR3 reads CASSPSIGGGPDTQYF. CDR3 DNA: TGTGCCAGCAGCCCCTCGATCGGTGGGGGCCCAGATACGCAGTATTTT.

The J gene is TRBJ2-4, the V gene TRBV24-1, with TRBD2 matching 9 bases. V lost 4 bases, J lost 5 bases, and 2 bases stayed unmatched. Looked up from germline, CDR1 is KGHDR and CDR2 is SFDVKD. The CDR3 has 14 amino acids. The DNA of the CDR3 is TGTGCCACCAGTGACAGCGGGAGGCAAAACATTCAGTACTTC. The encoded protein is CATSDSGRQNIQYF.